A selection of T cell receptor beta chains follows, all from one sample in a study of cytomegalovirus exposure and HLA in healthy donors. Data came from immunoSEQ multiplex PCR; TCRdb stores just in-frame clones and leaves some out. The profile shows approximately 100,000 clones, about two thirds of them singletons. Sequenced material: PBMCs. The receptors shown here come from a man aged 45-65 years in good health and CMV-seronegative. Both conserved end residues are part of each CDR3. The D gene is left open where the match is weak. The size entry is marked missing in some rows and otherwise reads once, few, many or a size class.

v_call: TRBV7-2; j_call: TRBJ1-2; cdr3_length: 13; d_call: NA; clone_size: NA; cdr3_aa: CASRGGADYGYTF; cdr3_nt: TGTGCCAGCAGGGGGGGGGCTGACTATGGCTACACCTTC
v_call: TRBV13; j_call: TRBJ1-2; cdr3_length: 13; d_call: NA; clone_size: NA; cdr3_aa: CASTQRGIYGYTF; cdr3_nt: TGTGCCAGCACCCAACGAGGGATTTATGGCTACACCTTC
v_call: TRBV4-1; j_call: TRBJ1-5; cdr3_length: 16; d_call: NA; clone_size: NA; cdr3_aa: CASSQGPGRGNQPQHF; cdr3_nt: TGCGCCAGCAGCCAAGGACCGGGACGGGGGAATCAGCCCCAGCATTTT
v_call: TRBV5-1; j_call: TRBJ2-5; cdr3_length: 16; d_call: TRBD2; clone_size: NA; cdr3_aa: CASSHWASGLQETQYF; cdr3_nt: TGCGCCAGCAGCCACTGGGCTAGCGGACTTCAAGAGACCCAGTACTTC
v_call: TRBV6-5; j_call: TRBJ2-7; cdr3_length: 14; d_call: NA; clone_size: NA; cdr3_aa: CASTLKGLYYEQYF; cdr3_nt: TGTGCCAGCACCCTGAAGGGGCTCTACTACGAGCAGTACTTC
v_call: TRBV18; j_call: TRBJ2-7; cdr3_length: 14; d_call: TRBD1; clone_size: NA; cdr3_aa: CASSPGQGPYEQYF; cdr3_nt: TGTGCCAGCTCACCGGGACAGGGACCCTACGAGCAGTACTTC
v_call: TRBV11-2; j_call: TRBJ2-3; cdr3_length: 16; d_call: NA; clone_size: few; cdr3_aa: CASSFGVKVSTDTQYF; cdr3_nt: TGTGCCAGCAGCTTCGGGGTAAAGGTCAGCACAGATACGCAGTATTTT
v_call: TRBV19; j_call: TRBJ1-2; cdr3_length: 13; d_call: NA; clone_size: NA; cdr3_aa: CASSSTGYYGYTF; cdr3_nt: TGTGCCAGTAGTTCCACAGGGTACTATGGCTACACCTTC
v_call: TRBV4-1; j_call: TRBJ2-7; cdr3_length: 15; d_call: TRBD2; clone_size: NA; cdr3_aa: CASSQEGRGVYEQYF; cdr3_nt: TGCGCCAGCAGCCAAGAGGGCCGGGGGGTGTACGAGCAGTACTTC
v_call: TRBV28; j_call: TRBJ1-4; cdr3_length: 15; d_call: TRBD1; clone_size: NA; cdr3_aa: CASSTPGTGVEKLFF; cdr3_nt: TGTGCCAGCAGTACCCCCGGGACAGGAGTTGAAAAACTGTTTTTT
v_call: TRBV6-1; j_call: TRBJ1-5; cdr3_length: 15; d_call: NA; clone_size: NA; cdr3_aa: CASSGQFTGLKPQHF; cdr3_nt: TGTGCCAGCAGTGGACAATTTACAGGGTTGAAGCCCCAGCATTTT
v_call: TRBV6-6; j_call: TRBJ2-1; cdr3_length: 16; d_call: TRBD2; clone_size: NA; cdr3_aa: CASRGTSGSNYNEQFF; cdr3_nt: TGTGCCAGCAGGGGGACTAGCGGGAGTAACTACAATGAGCAGTTCTTC
v_call: TRBV15; j_call: TRBJ2-7; cdr3_length: 14; d_call: TRBD1; clone_size: NA; cdr3_aa: CATRDRTAGYEQYF; cdr3_nt: TGTGCCACCAGGGACAGGACAGCAGGCTACGAGCAGTACTTC
v_call: TRBV7-2; j_call: TRBJ2-3; cdr3_length: 11; d_call: NA; clone_size: NA; cdr3_aa: CASSPRDTQYF; cdr3_nt: TGTGCCAGCAGCCCTCGGGATACGCAGTATTTT
v_call: TRBV7-2; j_call: TRBJ1-3; cdr3_length: 18; d_call: NA; clone_size: NA; cdr3_aa: CASSLRVWSSGLGNTIYF; cdr3_nt: TGTGCCAGCAGCTTACGGGTTTGGTCCTCAGGGCTAGGAAACACCATATATTTT
v_call: TRBV5-4; j_call: TRBJ1-4; cdr3_length: 12; d_call: NA; clone_size: once; cdr3_aa: CASSGADEKLFF; cdr3_nt: TGTGCCAGCAGCGGGGCCGATGAAAAACTGTTTTTT
v_call: TRBV28; j_call: TRBJ1-6; cdr3_length: 12; d_call: NA; clone_size: NA; cdr3_aa: CASSLAGSPLHF; cdr3_nt: TGTGCCAGCAGTTTAGCGGGTTCACCCCTCCACTTT
v_call: TRBV28; j_call: TRBJ1-5; cdr3_length: 20; d_call: NA; clone_size: few; cdr3_aa: CASGPPPGFVASYSNQPQHF; cdr3_nt: TGTGCCAGCGGACCTCCCCCAGGGTTTGTAGCCAGTTATAGCAATCAGCCCCAGCATTTT
v_call: TRBV18; j_call: TRBJ2-7; cdr3_length: 16; d_call: NA; clone_size: few; cdr3_aa: CASSPGQGLLAYEQYF; cdr3_nt: TGTGCCAGCTCACCTGGTCAGGGACTCTTAGCCTACGAGCAGTACTTC
v_call: TRBV7-9; j_call: TRBJ1-1; cdr3_length: 17; d_call: NA; clone_size: NA; cdr3_aa: CSSSSPHNSREGTEAFF; cdr3_nt: TGTTCCAGCAGCTCCCCCCACAATTCGCGGGAAGGGACTGAAGCTTTCTTT
v_call: TRBV11-2; j_call: TRBJ1-6; cdr3_length: 15; d_call: TRBD1; clone_size: NA; cdr3_aa: CASSSRGQGGSPLHF; cdr3_nt: TGTGCCAGCAGCTCTAGAGGCCAGGGGGGTTCACCCCTCCACTTT
v_call: TRBV6-5; j_call: TRBJ1-2; cdr3_length: 15; d_call: NA; clone_size: NA; cdr3_aa: CASSREGAGAYGYTF; cdr3_nt: TGTGCCAGCAGCCGAGAGGGAGCAGGGGCTTATGGCTACACCTTC
v_call: TRBV5-6; j_call: TRBJ1-4; cdr3_length: 16; d_call: NA; clone_size: NA; cdr3_aa: CASTHRYSATNEKLFF; cdr3_nt: TGTGCCAGCACTCACCGATACAGTGCAACTAATGAAAAACTGTTTTTT
v_call: TRBV28; j_call: TRBJ1-3; cdr3_length: 16; d_call: TRBD1; clone_size: NA; cdr3_aa: CASSETGGRVGDTIYF; cdr3_nt: TGTGCCAGCAGCGAAACAGGGGGGCGGGTCGGGGACACCATATATTTT
v_call: TRBV7-9; j_call: TRBJ2-1; cdr3_length: 15; d_call: TRBD2; clone_size: NA; cdr3_aa: CASSSRTSGGPEQFF; cdr3_nt: TGTGCCAGCAGCTCTAGGACTAGCGGGGGTCCTGAGCAGTTCTTC
v_call: TRBV6-6; j_call: TRBJ2-1; cdr3_length: 15; d_call: NA; clone_size: NA; cdr3_aa: CASSYSRLANNEQFF; cdr3_nt: TGTGCCAGCAGTTACTCGAGGCTAGCAAACAATGAGCAGTTCTTC
v_call: TRBV29-1; j_call: TRBJ2-5; cdr3_length: 15; d_call: TRBD2; clone_size: NA; cdr3_aa: CSVDEIGGAGETQYF; cdr3_nt: TGCAGCGTTGATGAAATCGGGGGGGCAGGCGAGACCCAGTACTTC
v_call: TRBV9; j_call: TRBJ2-1; cdr3_length: 14; d_call: NA; clone_size: NA; cdr3_aa: CASSVVPTYNEQFF; cdr3_nt: TGTGCCAGCAGCGTAGTCCCCACCTACAATGAGCAGTTCTTC
v_call: TRBV28; j_call: TRBJ2-5; cdr3_length: 19; d_call: TRBD2; clone_size: NA; cdr3_aa: CASSPSYGTSGGYQETQYF; cdr3_nt: TGTGCCAGCAGCCCCAGCTACGGGACTAGCGGGGGGTACCAAGAGACCCAGTACTTC
v_call: TRBV5-1; j_call: TRBJ2-1; cdr3_length: 18; d_call: TRBD1; clone_size: NA; cdr3_aa: CASSLAGGQGARVNEQFF; cdr3_nt: TGCGCCAGCAGCTTGGCCGGGGGACAGGGGGCGCGGGTCAATGAGCAGTTCTTC
v_call: TRBV4-2; j_call: TRBJ2-3; cdr3_length: 17; d_call: TRBD2; clone_size: NA; cdr3_aa: CASSQVSSGGAGDTQYF; cdr3_nt: TGTGCCAGCAGCCAAGTGTCGAGCGGGGGGGCCGGGGATACGCAGTATTTT
v_call: TRBV28; j_call: TRBJ2-7; cdr3_length: 12; d_call: NA; clone_size: NA; cdr3_aa: CASVTGEDEQYF; cdr3_nt: TGTGCCAGCGTTACGGGAGAAGACGAGCAGTACTTC
v_call: TRBV27; j_call: TRBJ2-5; cdr3_length: 16; d_call: TRBD1; clone_size: NA; cdr3_aa: CASSSPGQLNQETQYF; cdr3_nt: TGTGCCAGCAGTTCACCGGGACAGCTTAACCAAGAGACCCAGTACTTC
v_call: TRBV20-1; j_call: TRBJ2-2; cdr3_length: 11; d_call: NA; clone_size: NA; cdr3_aa: CSAIFTGELFF; cdr3_nt: TGCAGTGCTATATTCACCGGGGAGCTGTTTTTT
v_call: TRBV18; j_call: TRBJ2-1; cdr3_length: 14; d_call: TRBD2; clone_size: NA; cdr3_aa: CASSQRGGGNEQFF; cdr3_nt: TGTGCCAGCTCACAGCGGGGGGGCGGTAATGAGCAGTTCTTC
v_call: TRBV15; j_call: TRBJ2-5; cdr3_length: 15; d_call: NA; clone_size: NA; cdr3_aa: CATSRDDDITETQYF; cdr3_nt: TGTGCCACCAGCAGAGATGACGACATAACGGAGACCCAGTACTTC
v_call: TRBV2; j_call: TRBJ2-3; cdr3_length: 16; d_call: TRBD2; clone_size: NA; cdr3_aa: CASSRLAGGPSDTQYF; cdr3_nt: TGTGCCAGCAGCCGACTAGCGGGGGGGCCTTCAGATACGCAGTATTTT
v_call: TRBV4-2; j_call: TRBJ1-1; cdr3_length: 15; d_call: NA; clone_size: NA; cdr3_aa: CASSVSGWSNPEAFF; cdr3_nt: TGTGCCAGCAGCGTCTCAGGGTGGTCGAACCCTGAAGCTTTCTTT
v_call: TRBV28; j_call: TRBJ2-7; cdr3_length: 18; d_call: TRBD2; clone_size: once; cdr3_aa: CASSLIPVAGGPSYEQYF; cdr3_nt: TGTGCCAGCAGTTTAATCCCGGTAGCGGGAGGTCCCTCCTACGAGCAGTACTTC
v_call: TRBV6-5; j_call: TRBJ2-2; cdr3_length: 15; d_call: NA; clone_size: NA; cdr3_aa: CASSYSFRNTGELFF; cdr3_nt: TGTGCCAGCAGTTACTCGTTCCGTAACACCGGGGAGCTGTTTTTT
v_call: TRBV4-1; j_call: TRBJ2-7; cdr3_length: 16; d_call: TRBD1; clone_size: once; cdr3_aa: CASSQSPQGAMYEQYF; cdr3_nt: TGCGCCAGCAGCCAAAGCCCACAGGGGGCTATGTACGAGCAGTACTTC